These T cell receptor beta chains were read from a single sample in a study of tumor and adjacent non-tumor tissue in lung cancer. TCRdb re-called the multiplex PCR reads through MiXCR, storing one row per CDR3 protein. The repertoire holds 100,000 or so distinct CDR3 sequences, with roughly 60% as singletons. Input material: distant non-tumor lung tissue. These receptors were obtained from a man between 25 and 39 years old with non-small cell lung cancer. The CDR3 runs from the conserved cysteine through the conserved F or W.

TRBJ2-3 | TRBV11-2 | CASNHGGGDTQYF
TRBJ1-2 | TRBV29-1 | CSVDVVGAILEGYTF
TRBJ2-1 | TRBV20-1 | CSAPTGTKVLHEQFF
TRBJ1-4 | TRBV4-1 | CASSQGVGQGAFNEKLFF
TRBJ1-1 | TRBV11-2 | CASSLEVANTEAFF
TRBJ1-3 | TRBV20-1 | CTAKQHSGNTIYF
TRBJ1-5 | TRBV7-9 | CASSFGSNQPQHF
TRBJ1-3 | TRBV12-3/TRBV12-4 | CASSSGTAIMTIYF
TRBJ1-5 | TRBV4-1 | CASSQDLDSNQPQHF
TRBJ2-7 | TRBV11-2 | CACSAGLGTEQYF
TRBJ2-7 | TRBV11-2 | CACSSARSYEQYF
TRBJ2-5 | TRBV6-5 | CASRVGLAQETQYF
TRBJ2-1 | TRBV4-1 | CASSQNPYNEQFF
TRBJ1-1 | TRBV6-5 | CASTTVGRNTEAFF
TRBJ2-1 | TRBV20-1 | CSARDYESSYNEQFF
TRBJ1-1 | TRBV4-1 | CASTQDVGGGTEAFF
TRBJ2-1 | TRBV20-1 | CSSLRFERGRVNEQFF
TRBJ2-3 | TRBV11-3 | CASSREHTDTQYF
TRBJ2-7 | TRBV29-1 | CSVESGQEGSYEQYF
TRBJ2-7 | TRBV11-1 | CASSVSCLHEPYF
TRBJ1-1 | TRBV15 | CTTSRDSNTEAFF
TRBJ2-7 | TRBV7-9 | CASSYRDRVYEQYF
TRBJ2-1 | TRBV11-3 | CASSSWGLYDEQFF
TRBJ2-5 | TRBV4-1 | CASSQQAPSGRASGWETQYF
TRBJ2-3 | TRBV20-1 | CSARSFNRGETDTQYF
TRBJ2-2 | TRBV12-3/TRBV12-4 | CASNLGQGATGELFF
TRBJ1-5 | TRBV28 | CASSLGGERNQPQHF
TRBJ2-7 | TRBV5-4 | CASSLGGGREQYF
TRBJ1-2 | TRBV5-4 | CISSLVGVYRGYTF
TRBJ2-4 | TRBV29-1 | CSVERGVVNIQYF
TRBJ1-5 | TRBV20-1 | CSARGGGALHQPQHF
TRBJ2-3 | TRBV20-1 | CSAAPPRTDMQYF
TRBJ1-6 | TRBV4-1 | CASSRYRDGPNSPLHF
TRBJ1-1 | TRBV11-3 | CTSSPPGGDTGAFF
TRBJ1-1 | TRBV6-6 | CASSYSMGATEAFF
TRBJ1-6 | TRBV4-2 | CASSQVQAGNVYSSLHF
TRBJ1-1 | TRBV30 | CAWSFLGGSNTEAFF
TRBJ2-1 | TRBV6-5 | CASSYDSNSYDEHFF
TRBJ1-6 | TRBV6-6 | CASRTTFQGADNSPLHF
TRBJ2-7 | TRBV11-3 | CANSPNSAGVYEQYF
TRBJ2-3 | TRBV28 | CASGGQGQTGAQYF
TRBJ1-5 | TRBV18 | CASSPAEDQPQHF
TRBJ2-1 | TRBV4-2 | CASSHHSGGSSYNEQFF
TRBJ2-3 | TRBV20-1 | CSAPQVEGDRDTLYF
TRBJ2-5 | TRBV4-2 | CASSLRRGGPEETQYF
TRBJ2-7 | TRBV12-3/TRBV12-4 | CASSPQVGAYEQYF
TRBJ2-4 | TRBV20-1 | CSAREGTRAGIQYF
TRBJ2-5 | TRBV11-3 | CASSHLGNQETQYF
TRBJ2-5 | TRBV20-1 | CSVRDLRLAEKTQYF
TRBJ2-6 | TRBV29-1 | CSVRDRGSGANMLIF
TRBJ2-2 | TRBV6-5 | CASRADMNTGELFF
TRBJ2-3 | TRBV6-2/TRBV6-3 | CAISYSFSRADMQYF